Shown below are 31 T cell receptor beta chains from a single sample sequenced in a study of regulatory T cells in long-lasting Graves disease. Time point noted: newly diagnosed GD, antithyroid drugs for less than 3 months. Isolated PBMC RNA provided the starting material for the TCR library. According to the study, TCR beta libraries were built with iRepertoire HTBI primers and CDR3-region Arm-PCR. TCRdb ran MiXCR on the multiplex PCR reads and lists one entry per CDR3 protein. The table records over 500,000 distinct CDR3 sequences, roughly 15% of them present only once. Separately, the same data were catalogued under a study of T cells in Graves' hyperthyroidism and ophthalmopathy.

The sample consisted of peripheral blood mononuclear cells (PBMCs), taken at new diagnosis, from a patient treated with antithyroid drugs. Every receptor here comes from a man aged 18 to 30 with Graves disease.

This clonotype was observed a few times. The chain has TRBV18 and TRBJ1-5; unclear D gene. Germline values: CDR1 KGHSH, CDR2 LQKENI. The CDR3 covers 14 residues. V dropped 3 bases and J dropped 0 bases, with 6 bases sitting between them. The CDR3 loop reads CASSPSDSNQPQHF. In DNA, the CDR3 is TGTGCCAGCTCACCGTCGGATAGCAATCAGCCCCAGCATTTT. The whole variable domain, remainder taken from reference TRBV18 and TRBJ1-5, is NAGVMQNPRHLVRRRGQEARLRCSPMKGHSHVYWYRQLPEEGLKFMVYLQKENIIDESGMPKERFSAEFPKEGPSILRIQQVVRGDSAAYFCASSPSDSNQPQHFGDGTRLSIL.

The gene calls are TRBV5-1 and TRBJ1-4, with 7 bases matching TRBD1. This CDR3 is built from 15 residues. In germline, CDR1 is SGHRS, CDR2 YFSETQ. V lost 0 bases and J lost 4; bases outside the gene matches: 3. The CDR3 here is CASSLGGQLNEKLFF. In DNA, the CDR3 is TGCGCCAGCAGCTTGGGGGGACAGCTTAATGAAAAACTGTTTTTT.

The table lists this clonotype with a few counts. The rearrangement links TRBV2 to TRBJ1-6; no firm D call. V was cut by 6 bases and J by 12 bases, with 6 bases left in between. CDR3 length: 10 residues. From germline, CDR1 is SNHLY and CDR2 FYNNEI. The CDR3 sequence: CASRGRPLHF. The CDR3 nucleotides read TGTGCCAGCAGGGGGAGACCCCTCCACTTT.

The rearrangement joins TRBV12-3 or TRBV12-4 to TRBJ2-1; D uncertain. The CDR3 consists of 14 residues. Trimming left V 6 bases short and J 0 bases short, with 9 bases between. The chain's CDR3 is CASRGPGSYNEQFF. The CDR3 DNA is TGTGCCAGCAGGGGTCCAGGCTCCTACAATGAGCAGTTCTTC.

This clonotype came up many times. This chain links TRBV3-1 with TRBJ2-3; 8 bases line up with TRBD2. Trimming cost V 2 bases and J 2 bases; bases outside gene matches: 3. There are 15 residues in the CDR3. Germline values: CDR1 LGHDT, CDR2 YNNKEL (reference sequence). The CDR3 sequence: CASSQYSGVTDTQYF. DNA for the CDR3: TGTGCCAGCAGCCAATATAGCGGGGTCACAGATACGCAGTATTTT.

This clonotype was seen at least ten times. The chain employs TRBV27 and TRBJ2-7; 7 positions match TRBD1. This CDR3 is built from 13 residues. The V gene end was trimmed by 3 bases and the J gene end by 7 bases; junction bases not matched to a gene: 6. From germline, CDR1 is MNHEY and CDR2 SMNVEV (reference sequence). Here the CDR3 DNA reads TGTGCCAGCAGTTTCTCGACAGGGCTGGAGCAGTACTTC. Its translation: CASSFSTGLEQYF.

The chain carries TRBV9 and TRBJ2-7; the D is unclear. The V end was cut by 2 bases, the J end by 4 bases, with 13 bases between. The germline gives CDR1 SGDLS, CDR2 YYNGEE. CDR3 length equals 14 residues. The DNA for the CDR3 is TGTGCCAGCAGCGTCGGCGGAAAAGCTTACGAGCAGTACTTC. Protein sequence: CASSVGGKAYEQYF. Complete variable domain (other parts from reference TRBV9 and TRBJ2-7): DSGVTQTPKHLITATGQRVTLRCSPRSGDLSVYWYQQSLDQGLQFLIQYYNGEERAKGNILERFSAQQFPDLHSELNLSSLELGDSALYFCASSVGGKAYEQYFGPGTRLTVT.

V gene TRBV14 combines with J gene TRBJ2-7; TRBD1 aligns across 7 bases. V shed 3 bases and J 3 bases; nucleotides not matched to a gene: 5. The germline V gene encodes CDR1 SGHDN and CDR2 FVKESK. CDR3 length: 14 residues. The CDR3 loop is CASSHRDRNYEQYF. CDR3 coding DNA: TGTGCCAGCAGCCACCGGGACAGAAACTACGAGCAGTACTTC.

This clonotype was found a few times. CDR3 sequence reads: CASGLAPFLAEAFF. The CDR3 nucleotides are TGTGCTAGTGGTTTGGCTCCGTTTCTTGCTGAAGCTTTCTTT. The V gene is TRBV12-5, the J gene TRBJ1-1; the D is unclear. The V end lost 1 base, the J end lost 6 bases, and 12 bases lay between the germline ends. CDR3 length equals 14 residues. CDR1 is LGHNT and CDR2 is FRNRAP in the germline V gene. The full variable domain, rest sourced from reference TRBV12-5 and TRBJ1-1, is DARVTQTPRHKVTEMGQEVTMRCQPILGHNTVFWYRQTMMQGLELLAYFRNRAPLDDSGMPKDRFSAEMPDATLATLKIQPSEPRDSAVYFCASGLAPFLAEAFFGQGTRLTVV.

This clonotype occurred a few times. The V gene is TRBV6-2 or TRBV6-3, the J gene TRBJ1-5; weak D call: TRBD1 (5 bases). V gave up 2 bases and J gave up 5 bases, with 13 bases separating them. The CDR3 runs 15 residues. Germline-derived CDR1 and CDR2 are MNHEY and SVGEGT. The CDR3 is CASSYGQGDYQPQHF. The CDR3 DNA follows: TGTGCCAGCAGTTACGGGCAGGGCGACTATCAGCCCCAGCATTTT.

This clonotype was found a few times. The chain combines TRBV29-1 with TRBJ2-3, with D possibly TRBD1 on 5 matching bases. Germline values: CDR1 SQVTM, CDR2 ANQGSEA. Trimming removed 0 bases from V and 4 bases from J, with 20 bases in between. The CDR3 is 17 residues long. The CDR3: CSVEDLTVRSDSDTQYF. CDR3 in DNA: TGCAGCGTTGAAGATTTGACAGTTAGGTCCGATTCAGATACGCAGTATTTT.

At least ten counts were recorded for this clonotype. The V and J genes are TRBV12-3 or TRBV12-4 and TRBJ1-5, with 9 bases lining up with TRBD1. With V trimmed by 4 bases and J by 7 bases, 5 bases remained unmatched. The CDR3 loop spans 14 amino acids. CDR3 amino acids: CASSSGTGRQPQHF. CDR3 bases: TGTGCCAGCAGTTCCGGGACAGGGAGACAGCCCCAGCATTTT.

This clonotype was observed a few times. The CDR3 here is CASSQETGDPGELFF. The CDR3 nucleotides read TGTGCCAGCAGCCAAGAGACCGGGGACCCCGGGGAGCTGTTTTTT. The rearrangement links TRBV3-1 to TRBJ2-2, with D tentatively TRBD1 or TRBD2 (5 bases each). Trimming left V 0 bases short and J 6 bases short, with 11 bases between. The CDR3 spans 15 residues. In germline, CDR1 is LGHDT, CDR2 YNNKEL (reference sequence).

The gene calls are TRBV28 and TRBJ2-1; D gene uncertain. The CDR3 extends over 17 amino acids. The V gene lost 2 bases and the J gene lost 0 bases, with 14 bases spanning the gap. Germline V CDR1 and CDR2: MDHEN, SYDVKM. This chain's CDR3 is CASSLEDSWSSYNEQFF. The CDR3, as DNA: TGTGCCAGCAGTTTAGAAGACTCCTGGAGCTCCTACAATGAGCAGTTCTTC. The variable domain in full, with the rest retrieved from reference TRBV28 and TRBJ2-1, is DVKVTQSSRYLVKRTGEKVFLECVQDMDHENMFWYRQDPGLGLRLIYFSYDVKMKEKGDIPEGYSVSREKKERFSLILESASTNQTSMYLCASSLEDSWSSYNEQFFGPGTRLTVL.

In this sample, this clonotype turned up many times. The V and J genes are TRBV28 and TRBJ1-4, with TRBD1 as a possible D gene (5 bases). This CDR3 contains 13 residues. Trimming pared 7 bases from V and 7 bases from J, leaving 13 bases between. Germline V gene lookup returns CDR1 MDHEN and CDR2 SYDVKM. The CDR3 nucleotides are TGTGCCAGCATATTGACAGTTGGTGAAAAACTGTTTTTT. Its translation is CASILTVGEKLFF. Combining the CDR3 with reference TRBV28 and TRBJ1-4 gives the whole variable domain DVKVTQSSRYLVKRTGEKVFLECVQDMDHENMFWYRQDPGLGLRLIYFSYDVKMKEKGDIPEGYSVSREKKERFSLILESASTNQTSMYLCASILTVGEKLFFGSGTQLSVL.

Only a few counts were recorded for this clonotype. V gene TRBV5-5 combines with J gene TRBJ1-4, with a tentative D call TRBD1 (5 bases). The CDR3 is 15 residues long. Germline values: CDR1 SGHKS, CDR2 YYEKEE (reference sequence). The V end was cut by 5 bases, the J end by 8 bases, with 19 bases between. The CDR3 spells CASRAEWDQWEKLFF. CDR3 DNA sequence: TGTGCCAGCAGGGCGGAATGGGACCAATGGGAAAAACTGTTTTTT.

This clonotype was detected ten times or more. This sequence joins TRBV27 and TRBJ2-5; 12 nucleotides align to TRBD1. J gave up 4 bases and V 2 bases, and 2 bases lay outside the gene matches. The CDR3 extends over 15 amino acids. Per germline, CDR1 MNHEY and CDR2 SMNVEV (reference sequence). The CDR3 DNA reads as TGTGCCAGCAGTTTAGGGACAGGGGGCCGAGAGACCCAGTACTTC. Protein sequence: CASSLGTGGRETQYF.

This clonotype came up a few times. The rearrangement uses TRBV29-1 and TRBJ2-1; maybe TRBD1 (6 bases). CDR3 length: 14 residues. The V gene lost 6 bases and the J gene lost 3 bases, with 15 bases spanning the gap. Germline CDR1 and CDR2: SQVTM and ANQGSEA. CDR3 DNA: TGCAGCGTCGACGGGGCAGGGGACTACAATGAGCAGTTCTTC. Translation gives CSVDGAGDYNEQFF.

The chain combines TRBV5-1 with TRBJ1-1; tentatively, D is TRBD1 (5 bases). V shed 5 bases and J shed 6 bases, with 14 bases lying between them. The CDR3 totals 13 residues. From germline, CDR1 is SGHRS and CDR2 YFSETQ. CDR3 region: CASRGPGLAEAFF. Here the CDR3 DNA reads TGCGCCAGCAGGGGACCCGGTCTGGCTGAAGCTTTCTTT.

The CDR3 loop is CSATGTDFYEQYF. The CDR3 coding sequence is TGCAGTGCTACCGGGACGGATTTCTACGAGCAGTACTTC. V usage is TRBV20-1 and J usage is TRBJ2-7; D may match TRBD1 or TRBD2 (5 bases each). The germline V gene has CDR1 DFQATT and CDR2 SNEGSKA (reference sequence). V was clipped by 4 bases and J by 3 bases, with 13 bases between them. The CDR3 contains 13 residues.

This clonotype came up a few times. The chain employs TRBV25-1 and TRBJ1-2; 8 nucleotides align to TRBD1. This CDR3 contains 16 residues. Germline-derived CDR1 and CDR2 are MGHDK and SYGVNS. J gave up 4 bases and V 4 bases, and 11 bases lay outside the gene matches. This CDR3 reads CASSGTGQGATYGYTF. The CDR3 DNA follows: TGTGCCAGCAGTGGCACTGGGCAGGGGGCTACCTATGGCTACACCTTC.

This clonotype was recorded many times. The CDR3 DNA follows: TGTGCCAGCCTACAGGGCTCGGGCAATCAGCCCCAGCATTTT. Its protein product is CASLQGSGNQPQHF. The chain links TRBV28 to TRBJ1-5; TRBD1 is a possible D gene (6 bases). The germline V gene has CDR1 MDHEN and CDR2 SYDVKM. This CDR3 is built from 14 residues. Trimming shortened V by 8 bases and J by 2 bases, and 13 bases separated the two germline ends.

In its sample, this clonotype was seen many times. This chain joins TRBV2 and TRBJ1-4; D ambiguous. The germline gives CDR1 SNHLY, CDR2 FYNNEI. Trimming left V 1 base short and J 6 bases short, with 18 bases between. This CDR3 is built from 17 residues. As DNA, the CDR3 is TGTGCCAGCAGTGAAGAAGATGGGCTTACGTTTGATGAAAAACTGTTTTTT. Its protein product is CASSEEDGLTFDEKLFF.

The V call is TRBV5-1, the J call TRBJ2-7; possible D gene TRBD1, 6 bases. CDR1 is SGHRS, CDR2 YFSETQ, per germline. Between the trimmed V and J ends, which lost 4 bases and 2 bases, there was a span of 13 bases. The CDR3 has 14 residues. In DNA, the CDR3 is TGCGCCAGCAGCCCGGTACAGGGAACCTACGAGCAGTACTTC. It yields the protein CASSPVQGTYEQYF.

A note on this clonotype: At one boundary the junction diverges from the germline segment, which might be a read error. The V gene is TRBV6-1, the J gene TRBJ1-5; D call uncertain. The CDR3 sequence is 11 residues long. Per germline, CDR1 MNHNS and CDR2 SASEGT. The CDR3 DNA sequence: TGTGCCAGCGGTGAAAATCAGCCCCAGCATTTT. Translating gives CASGENQPQHF.

Many counts were recorded for this clonotype. The CDR3 region is CASSLEASGRGEQFF. DNA for the CDR3: TGTGCCAGCAGCTTAGAGGCTAGCGGGAGGGGAGAGCAGTTCTTC. V gene TRBV7-2 combines with J gene TRBJ2-1; TRBD2 matches at 12 bases. Germline-derived CDR1 and CDR2 are SGHTA and FQGNSA. The CDR3 is 15 residues long. V lost 1 base to trimming and J lost 10 bases; unmatched junction nucleotides: 5.

A few counts support this clonotype. V and J are TRBV29-1 and TRBJ2-7; 7 nucleotides line up with TRBD1. The V gene's germline CDR1 is SQVTM and CDR2 ANQGSEA. CDR3 length: 13 amino acids. The V and J ends lost 6 bases and 3 bases, in that order; junction bases with no gene match: 8. CDR3 residues: CSVSRQGFYEQYF. CDR3 coding DNA: TGCAGCGTCTCCAGACAGGGTTTCTACGAGCAGTACTTC.

Many counts were recorded for this clonotype. This chain connects TRBV27 to TRBJ1-5; tentatively, D is TRBD1 (6 bases). The germline V gene encodes CDR1 MNHEY and CDR2 SMNVEV (reference sequence). There are 16 residues in the CDR3. V lost 5 bases to trimming and J lost 0 bases, with 14 bases between them. CDR3 nucleotide sequence: TGTGCCAGCAGTCCGCGAGGACAGCATAGCAATCAGCCCCAGCATTTT. Its protein product is CASSPRGQHSNQPQHF.

The chain joins TRBV30 to TRBJ1-2; D is perhaps TRBD1 (6 bases). CDR1 and CDR2 from the germline V gene are GTSNPN and SVGIG (reference sequence). The CDR3 runs 12 residues. Trimming stripped 7 bases from V and 6 bases from J, with 15 bases between. CDR3 DNA: TGTGCCTTATCACAGGGAGGGCATGGCTACACCTTC. Translated: CALSQGGHGYTF.

This clonotype was recorded at least ten times. The CDR3 coding sequence is TGTGCCAGTAGCAGGGGGATCGCCGGGGAGCTGTTTTTT. Protein sequence: CASSRGIAGELFF. The chain recombines TRBV19 with TRBJ2-2; 7 bases fit TRBD1. Germline trimming cut 6 bases from V and 6 bases from J; bases unmatched to any gene: 4. The CDR3 sequence is 13 residues long. The V gene's germline CDR1 is LNHDA and CDR2 SQIVND (reference sequence).

This clonotype was picked up many times. The chain uses TRBV6-5 and TRBJ2-5; 8 bases agree with TRBD1. The CDR3 consists of 15 residues. The germline CDR1 and CDR2 sequences are MNHEY and SVGAGI. V shed 4 bases and J 3 bases; nucleotides not matched to a gene: 7. The CDR3: CASSSPGQGKETQYF. The CDR3 coding sequence is TGTGCCAGCAGTTCTCCTGGACAGGGAAAAGAGACCCAGTACTTC.